A single sample gave rise to the 17 T cell receptor beta chains below, sequenced in a study of Ad26.COV2.S vaccination and SARS-CoV-2 variants. Assay used: immunoSEQ multiplex PCR; TCRdb lists only in-frame clones, some missing. The sample consists of roughly 700,000 clones, 89% of them appearing once. The treatment was: around 19 received Ad26.COV2.S at low or high dose, single or two shots; roughly five received placebo; per-sample allocation not given. It was on day 63 after the first vaccine or placebo injection that samples were taken. The sequenced sample was peripheral blood, obtained in a trial of Ad26.COV2.S vaccine versus placebo. Receptor source: a person between 18 and 60 years old who received the Ad26.COV2.S COVID-19 vaccine or a placebo.

This chain uses TRBV2 with TRBJ1-1; no clear D gene. There are 14 residues in the CDR3. V lost 2 bases and J lost 4, with 11 bases in between. Germline-derived CDR1 and CDR2 are SNHLY and FYNNEI. The CDR3 loop reads CASSERHGFTEAFF. For the CDR3, the DNA is TGTGCCAGCAGTGAAAGGCACGGATTCACTGAAGCTTTCTTT.

The rearrangement joins TRBV7-2 to TRBJ2-1; 11 positions agree with TRBD2. The CDR3 spans 17 residues. The V gene's germline CDR1 is SGHTA and CDR2 FQGNSA. Germline trimming cut 1 base from V and 4 bases from J; bases unmatched to any gene: 6. The CDR3 is CASSLVSTSGVYNEQFF. The CDR3 DNA reads as TGTGCCAGCAGCTTAGTATCGACTAGCGGGGTATACAATGAGCAGTTCTTC.

This chain connects TRBV5-1 to TRBJ1-4; D is ambiguous. The V end lost 5 bases, the J end lost 11 bases, and 19 bases lay between the germline ends. The germline V gene encodes CDR1 SGHRS and CDR2 YFSETQ. The length of the CDR3 is 14 residues. The CDR3 bases are TGCGCCAGCAGTCTGGAACGTCCCGAAGGGAAACTGTTTTTT. Translation: CASSLERPEGKLFF.

The V gene is TRBV19, the J gene TRBJ2-1; 8 bases line up with TRBD1. CDR1 is LNHDA and CDR2 is SQIVND in the germline V gene (reference sequence). The CDR3 totals 15 residues. The V segment lost 3 bases and the J segment 3 bases; nucleotides outside the gene matches: 4. The CDR3 region has the DNA TGTGCCAGTAGTATTGGGACAGGAGACTACAATGAGCAGTTCTTC. It yields the protein CASSIGTGDYNEQFF. Full variable domain (remainder filled in from reference TRBV19 and TRBJ2-1): DGGITQSPKYLFRKEGQNVTLSCEQNLNHDAMYWYRQDPGQGLRLIYYSQIVNDFQKGDIAEGYSVSREKKESFPLTVTSAQKNPTAFYLCASSIGTGDYNEQFFGPGTRLTVL.

This chain joins TRBV6-1 and TRBJ2-7; D unclear. Trimming took off 2 bases at V and 0 bases at J, with 8 bases between the two ends. Germline V CDR1 and CDR2: MNHNS, SASEGT. There are 14 residues in the CDR3. Written as DNA, the CDR3 is TGTGCCAGCAGTGAACCGGGTCTCTCCTACGAGCAGTACTTC. Translated: CASSEPGLSYEQYF.

The V gene is TRBV29-1, the J gene TRBJ1-1; D perhaps matches TRBD1 (6 bases). The CDR3 sequence is 14 residues long. In germline, CDR1 is SQVTM, CDR2 ANQGSEA. V was clipped by 4 bases and J by 2 bases, with 14 bases between them. Here the CDR3 reads CSVGVGGLNTEAFF. The CDR3 nucleotides are TGCAGCGTTGGGGTGGGGGGGCTCAACACTGAAGCTTTCTTT.

The chain links TRBV4-3 to TRBJ1-5; the match to TRBD1 covers 7 bases. The CDR3 consists of 14 residues. Germline V lookup: CDR1 LGHNA, CDR2 YSLEER. V lost 2 bases, J lost 6 bases, and 4 bases stayed unmatched. The CDR3 sequence: CASSQTGVTQPQHF. The CDR3 nucleotides read TGCGCCAGCAGCCAAACAGGGGTAACTCAGCCCCAGCATTTT.

The V and J genes are TRBV10-3 and TRBJ1-2, with D uncertain. This CDR3 has 13 residues. Looked up from germline, CDR1 is ENHRY and CDR2 is SYGVKD. V shed 0 bases and J shed 6 bases, with 8 bases lying between them. Here the CDR3 DNA reads TGTGCCATCAGTGAGTCGGGGAGCAATGGCTACACCTTC. This encodes CAISESGSNGYTF.

The rearrangement joins TRBV10-3 to TRBJ1-1; 7 nucleotides line up with TRBD1. The V segment lost 6 bases and the J segment 0 bases; nucleotides outside the gene matches: 1. Germline CDR1 reads ENHRY; CDR2 reads SYGVKD. CDR3 length: 13 residues. This chain's CDR3 is CAIRTGLNTEAFF. CDR3 in DNA: TGTGCCATCAGGACAGGGTTGAACACTGAAGCTTTCTTT.

The chain is built from TRBV6-5 and TRBJ2-7, with D possibly being TRBD1 (5 bases). This CDR3 contains 11 residues. Per the germline V gene, CDR1 is MNHEY and CDR2 is SVGAGI. The V and J ends lost 1 base and 12 bases respectively, with 10 bases between them. CDR3 in amino acids: CASSYLDQGYF. For the CDR3, the DNA is TGTGCCAGCAGTTACTTGGATCAGGGGTACTTC.

The count of this clone is one. The rearrangement joins TRBV7-9 to TRBJ1-2; possibly TRBD1 for D (5 bases). Trimming shortened V by 5 bases and J by 0 bases, and 16 bases separated the two germline ends. The germline V gene encodes CDR1 SEHNR and CDR2 FQNEAQ (reference sequence). This CDR3 is 16 amino acids long. The CDR3 sequence is CASSLTMPGANYGYTF. For the CDR3, the DNA is TGTGCCAGCAGCCTCACCATGCCGGGGGCTAACTATGGCTACACCTTC.

The chain carries TRBV18 and TRBJ1-1, with 9 bases matching TRBD1. V was clipped by 4 bases and J by 9 bases; unmatched bases: 15. The CDR3 spans 16 residues. CDR1 is KGHSH, CDR2 LQKENI, per germline. The CDR3 region has the DNA TGTGCCAGCTCACTGGGACAGGGAACGGGTCAGGGACAAGCTTTCTTT. Protein product: CASSLGQGTGQGQAFF.

The gene calls are TRBV19 and TRBJ1-5, with TRBD1 matching over 7 bases. Germline CDR1 and CDR2: LNHDA and SQIVND (reference sequence). This CDR3 has 15 amino acids. The V segment lost 7 bases and the J segment 7 bases; nucleotides outside the gene matches: 13. Here the CDR3 reads CASTLITGVGQPQHF. The CDR3 DNA follows: TGTGCCAGTACCCTTATTACAGGGGTAGGGCAGCCCCAGCATTTT.

The V call is TRBV5-6, the J call TRBJ1-1; a weak D match, TRBD1 (6 bases). V was trimmed by 0 bases and J by 9 bases, leaving 9 bases between them. CDR3 size: 12 residues. Germline V lookup: CDR1 SGHDT, CDR2 YYEEEE. The CDR3 region is CASSLEQGKAFF. For the CDR3, the DNA is TGTGCCAGCAGCTTGGAACAGGGAAAAGCTTTCTTT.

The chain uses TRBV7-2 and TRBJ2-1, with 7 bases identical to TRBD1. Germline trimming cut 6 bases from V and 1 base from J; bases unmatched to any gene: 6. The CDR3 spans 15 residues. The germline CDR1 and CDR2 sequences are SGHTA and FQGNSA. DNA of the CDR3: TGTGCCAGCAGACGAAAGACAGGGTCCTACAATGAGCAGTTCTTC. It codes for CASRRKTGSYNEQFF.

The chain links TRBV27 to TRBJ1-2, with 7 bases matching TRBD1. The trim removed 6 bases at V and 2 bases at J, leaving 0 bases unmatched. CDR3 length: 12 residues. Germline CDR1 is MNHEY and CDR2 is SMNVEV (reference sequence). CDR3 nucleotides: TGTGCCAGCAGGACAGGGAACTATGGCTACACCTTC. Translated: CASRTGNYGYTF.

The chain uses TRBV18 and TRBJ2-2; D perhaps matches TRBD2 (6 bases). There are 16 residues in the CDR3. Germline CDR1 and CDR2: KGHSH and LQKENI. V lost 2 bases, J lost 6 bases, and 16 bases lay in between. CDR3 amino acids: CASSPSVGTRAGELFF. CDR3 DNA sequence: TGTGCCAGCTCACCATCGGTCGGGACTCGGGCCGGGGAGCTGTTTTTT.